Below are 14 T cell receptor beta chains sequenced from a single sample in a study of blood T cell repertoires in COVID-19. The repertoire was sequenced with immunoSEQ multiplex PCR; TCRdb's copy has only in-frame clones and lacks some. The sample has some 200,000 clones, roughly 90% seen once. Sequencing was done on a sample of peripheral blood. These receptors all stem from a woman aged 40 to 50 with acute or convalescent COVID-19.

The chain combines TRBV19 with TRBJ1-2; 7 nucleotides match TRBD1. The germline V gene encodes CDR1 LNHDA and CDR2 SQIVND (reference sequence). The V and J ends lost 2 bases and 7 bases, in that order; junction bases with no gene match: 13. The CDR3 sequence is 16 residues long. The CDR3 region has the DNA TGTGCCAGTAGTATATTTTATGACAGGGTAAATGCTGGCTACACCTTC. This gives the protein CASSIFYDRVNAGYTF.

This clone was recorded many times. V gene TRBV12-5 combines with J gene TRBJ1-5; D gene ambiguous. Germline V gene lookup returns CDR1 LGHNT and CDR2 FRNRAP. This CDR3 contains 14 residues. Trimming left V 6 bases short and J 5 bases short, with 14 bases between. CDR3 residues: CASGPVEAYQPQHF. The CDR3 DNA is TGTGCTAGTGGGCCCGTTGAAGCGTATCAGCCCCAGCATTTT.

This chain connects TRBV3-1 (or the pseudogene TRBV3-2) to TRBJ1-6; no reliable D call. The CDR3 totals 13 residues. Germline V gene sequence: CDR1 LGHDT, CDR2 YNNKEL (reference sequence). The V end was cut by 1 base, the J end by 10 bases, with 8 bases between. The CDR3 sequence is CASSQAERSPLHF. CDR3 coding DNA: TGTGCCAGCAGCCAAGCAGAGCGATCACCCCTCCACTTT.

This clone was picked up many times. The rearrangement joins TRBV6-5 to TRBJ1-6; the D gene is possibly TRBD1 (6 bases). This CDR3 has 13 amino acids. Trimming cost V 6 bases and J 8 bases, with 11 bases left between them. CDR1 is MNHEY and CDR2 is SVGAGI in the germline V gene. The CDR3 region is CASRNYRDSPLHF. For the CDR3, the DNA is TGTGCCAGCAGAAATTACAGGGATTCACCCCTCCACTTT.

The V gene is TRBV19, the J gene TRBJ2-5; a possible D gene is TRBD1 (7 bases). V dropped 2 bases and J dropped 3 bases, with 16 bases sitting between them. CDR3 size: 16 residues. The V gene's germline CDR1 is LNHDA and CDR2 SQIVND (reference sequence). As DNA, the CDR3 is TGTGCCAGTAGTATAATCCCGGCGGGGACAGAAGAGACCCAGTACTTC. Protein sequence: CASSIIPAGTEETQYF.

The gene calls are TRBV3-1 (or the pseudogene TRBV3-2) and TRBJ1-2; D is ambiguous. Germline V CDR1 and CDR2: LGHDT, YNNKEL (reference sequence). The germline V and J ends were trimmed by 1 base and 1 base, with 10 bases remaining between them. This CDR3 has 15 residues. The CDR3 DNA follows: TGTGCCAGCAGCCAAGGCGTACGGTTTAACTATGGCTACACCTTC. Translation: CASSQGVRFNYGYTF.

The chain uses TRBV7-2 and TRBJ1-3, with 10 bases that match TRBD1. Germline values: CDR1 SGHTA, CDR2 FQGNSA. CDR3 length: 17 amino acids. The trim removed 5 bases at V and 2 bases at J, leaving 9 bases unmatched. The chain's CDR3 is CASSLYSTGGAGNTIYF. CDR3 nucleotides: TGTGCCAGCAGCCTTTATTCGACAGGGGGCGCTGGAAACACCATATATTTT.

The rearrangement joins TRBV15 to TRBJ2-7; D may be TRBD2 (6 bases). There are 14 residues in the CDR3. V lost 0 bases to trimming and J lost 4 bases, with 10 bases between them. Germline V gives CDR1 LNHNV, CDR2 YYDKDF (reference sequence). The CDR3: CATSREGRGYEQYV. CDR3 sequence (DNA): TGTGCCACCAGCAGAGAGGGGCGGGGTTACGAGCAGTACGTC.

The chain has TRBV21-1 and TRBJ2-7; no check of the table's D call, TRBD2, against the DNA was made. TRBV21-1 is a documented pseudogene. This CDR3 region has 21 residues. The CDR3 region is CASSLGRGTSGAQAKSYEQYV. The CDR3 DNA follows: TGTGCCAGCAGCCTCGGGCGGGGGACTAGCGGGGCCCAGGCAAAGTCCTACGAGCAGTACGTC.

CDR3 sequence reads: CSVGGPGQGVKDTEAFF. The CDR3 DNA reads TGCAGCGTTGGAGGTCCGGGACAGGGGGTAAAGGACACTGAAGCTTTCTTT. The gene calls are TRBV29-1 and TRBJ1-1; 11 bases fit TRBD1. CDR3 length: 17 residues. The V and J ends lost 4 bases and 3 bases, in that order; junction bases with no gene match: 13. Germline V gene sequence: CDR1 SQVTM, CDR2 ANQGSEA. The full variable domain, rest sourced from reference TRBV29-1 and TRBJ1-1, is SAVISQKPSRDICQRGTSLTIQCQVDSQVTMMFWYRQQPGQSLTLIATANQGSEATYESGFVIDKFPISRPNLTFSTLTVSNMSPEDSSIYLCSVGGPGQGVKDTEAFFGQGTRLTVV.

The chain links TRBV19 to TRBJ1-1; no definite D call. Trimming took off 2 bases at V and 1 base at J, with 14 bases between the two ends. The CDR3 sequence is 16 residues long. Germline V CDR1 and CDR2: LNHDA, SQIVND (reference sequence). CDR3 region: CASSISLRITNTEAFF. The CDR3 DNA follows: TGTGCCAGTAGTATAAGCTTGCGGATAACGAACACTGAAGCTTTCTTT.

By sample fraction, this clone is medium-sized (0.01 to 0.1%). The chain couples TRBV9 to TRBJ2-5; D may be TRBD2 (6 bases). The germline CDR1 and CDR2 sequences are SGDLS and YYNGEE. The CDR3 contains 14 residues. The V end lost 0 bases, the J end lost 5 bases, and 11 bases lay between the germline ends. The chain's CDR3 is CASSVEGGWETQYF. CDR3 nucleotide sequence: TGTGCCAGCAGCGTAGAAGGAGGGTGGGAGACCCAGTACTTC.

The V call is TRBV9, the J call TRBJ1-1, with D possibly being TRBD1 (6 bases). CDR1 is SGDLS, CDR2 YYNGEE, per germline. Trimming removed 0 bases from V and 5 bases from J, with 17 bases in between. The CDR3 is 16 residues long. CDR3 sequence reads: CASSVASTSQGTEAFF. In DNA form, the CDR3 reads TGTGCCAGCAGCGTAGCCTCCACATCACAGGGAACTGAAGCTTTCTTT.

This chain joins TRBV9 and TRBJ1-4, with D tentatively TRBD1 (6 bases). CDR1 and CDR2 (germline): SGDLS, YYNGEE. The CDR3 is 15 amino acids. The V end was cut by 0 bases, the J end by 8 bases, with 14 bases between. The CDR3 spells CASSVGGGGQEKLFF. The CDR3 nucleotides read TGTGCCAGCAGCGTAGGAGGCGGGGGGCAGGAAAAACTGTTTTTT.